These 32 T cell receptor beta chains originate from one sample sequenced in a study of CD8+CD57+ T cells in acquired aplastic anemia (dated by TCRdb to the late 2010s). The data were produced on an Illumina HiSeq 2000. Genomic DNA was used as template for profiling of TCR beta VDJ combinations and CDR3 sequences. The raw public reads went through TCRdb reprocessing: fastp at Q25, MiXCR clone calling, in-frame beta chains kept. Each entry is one CDR3 protein sequence, shown with its most common DNA and genes. Present in this sample are roughly 170,000 distinct CDR3 sequences, around 60% of which were seen just once. Together, the top ten hold over 40% of the sample. The sequenced material came from sorted CD4+, CD8+, or CD8+CD57+ T cells (not recorded which) from PBMCs. These receptors were taken from a human donor in good health.

This clonotype was picked up many times. V gene TRBV4-1 combines with J gene TRBJ2-1, with D uncertain. This CDR3 is built from 14 residues. In germline, CDR1 is MGHRA, CDR2 YSYEKL. V was shortened by 1 base and J by 7 bases, with 11 bases between the two germline ends. CDR3 in amino acids: CASSQAGSANEQFF. The CDR3 nucleotides are TGCGCCAGCAGCCAAGCCGGTTCAGCAAATGAGCAGTTCTTC.

This sequence joins TRBV19 and TRBJ2-1, with D perhaps TRBD2 (6 bases). Germline values: CDR1 LNHDA, CDR2 SQIVND (reference sequence). Trimming removed 6 bases from V and 7 bases from J, with 10 bases in between. The CDR3 covers 12 residues. The CDR3 here is CASSHRENEQFF. The DNA for the CDR3 is TGTGCCAGTAGCCATCGGGAGAATGAGCAGTTCTTC.

The chain is built from TRBV20-1 and TRBJ2-1; D ambiguous. This CDR3 region has 13 residues. Deletions cut 1 base from V and 5 bases from J, with 9 bases between. Looked up from germline, CDR1 is DFQATT and CDR2 is SNEGSKA (reference sequence). Here the CDR3 reads CSARASNDNEQFF. The CDR3, as DNA: TGCAGTGCTAGAGCTTCTAACGACAATGAGCAGTTCTTC.

This rearrangement joins TRBV29-1 to TRBJ2-7; unclear D gene. The CDR3 sequence is 15 residues long. Trimming removed 0 bases from V and 9 bases from J, with 21 bases in between. CDR1 SQVTM and CDR2 ANQGSEA come from the germline V gene. In nucleotides, the CDR3 is TGCAGCGTTGAAGATCTTACGCGAGCGTCCTCCGGGCAGTACTTC. This encodes CSVEDLTRASSGQYF.

J is TRBJ2-7 and V is TRBV7-9; D remains ambiguous. CDR1 is SEHNR, CDR2 FQNEAQ, per germline (reference sequence). V lost 8 bases to trimming and J lost 3 bases, with 14 bases between them. This CDR3 contains 13 residues. CDR3 region: CASGVTNRYEQYF. The CDR3 nucleotides are TGTGCCAGCGGGGTCACTAATCGCTACGAGCAGTACTTC. The whole variable domain, remainder taken from reference TRBV7-9 and TRBJ2-7, is DTGVSQNPRHKITKRGQNVTFRCDPISEHNRLYWYRQTLGQGPEFLTYFQNEAQLEKSRLLSDRFSAERPKGSFSTLEIQRTEQGDSAMYLCASGVTNRYEQYFGPGTRLTVT.

The chain uses TRBV6-6 and TRBJ2-7; D may correspond to TRBD1 or TRBD2 (5 bases each). The germline V and J ends were trimmed by 5 bases and 6 bases, with 17 bases remaining between them. The CDR3 contains 14 residues. From germline, CDR1 is MNHNY and CDR2 SVGAGI (reference sequence). CDR3 coding DNA: TGTGCCAGCAGTACAGCCGGGGCCGCCCTCGAGCAGTACTTC. Residues: CASSTAGAALEQYF.

This clonotype was counted only a few times. The V call is TRBV7-6, the J call TRBJ2-3; unclear D gene. This CDR3 region has 14 residues. Trimming pared 0 bases from V and 3 bases from J, leaving 7 bases between. The germline V gene has CDR1 SGHVS and CDR2 FNYEAQ. The CDR3 protein is CASSLALPTDTQYF. Written as DNA, the CDR3 is TGTGCCAGCAGCTTAGCCCTCCCAACAGATACGCAGTATTTT.

Only a few counts were recorded for this clonotype. The chain recombines TRBV28 with TRBJ1-3; the D is unclear. Trimming pared 6 bases from V and 0 bases from J, leaving 12 bases between. CDR3 length: 15 amino acids. Germline V gene data show CDR1 as MDHEN and CDR2 as SYDVKM. DNA for the CDR3: TGTGCCAGCAGCCAAGTAGGGAGCTCTGGAAACACCATATATTTT. Its protein product is CASSQVGSSGNTIYF. Filled out from reference TRBV28 and TRBJ1-3, the complete variable domain reads DVKVTQSSRYLVKRTGEKVFLECVQDMDHENMFWYRQDPGLGLRLIYFSYDVKMKEKGDIPEGYSVSREKKERFSLILESASTNQTSMYLCASSQVGSSGNTIYFGEGSWLTVV.

This clonotype is a singleton in its sample. The chain recombines TRBV7-9 with TRBJ1-1, with 7 bases aligning to TRBD1. Trimming took 1 base from V and 6 from J; bases not matched to a gene: 5. The germline gives CDR1 SEHNR, CDR2 FQNEAQ (reference sequence). CDR3 size: 14 residues. CDR3 bases: TGTGCCAGCAGCTTAGGACAGGGCCGATCTGAAGCTTTCTTT. It specifies CASSLGQGRSEAFF. The full variable domain, rest sourced from reference TRBV7-9 and TRBJ1-1, is DTGVSQNPRHKITKRGQNVTFRCDPISEHNRLYWYRQTLGQGPEFLTYFQNEAQLEKSRLLSDRFSAERPKGSFSTLEIQRTEQGDSAMYLCASSLGQGRSEAFFGQGTRLTVV.

V is TRBV7-7 and J is TRBJ2-1, with 9 nucleotides matching TRBD2. Germline V lookup: CDR1 SSHAT, CDR2 FNYEAQ (reference sequence). V shed 1 base, J shed 2 bases, and the junction held 0 bases outside the gene matches. The CDR3 is 15 residues long. The CDR3 reads CASSLGTSAYNEQFF. The CDR3, as DNA: TGTGCCAGCAGCTTAGGGACTAGCGCCTACAATGAGCAGTTCTTC.

This clonotype was seen a handful of times. V and J are TRBV5-4 and TRBJ2-7, with TRBD2 identical over 11 bases. The CDR3 covers 15 residues. The germline CDR1 and CDR2 sequences are SGHNT and YYREEE (reference sequence). V was pared by 4 bases and J by 3 bases, with 6 bases of the junction left unmatched. The CDR3 loop reads CASSTGTSGGYEQYF. Written as DNA, the CDR3 is TGTGCCAGCAGCACCGGGACTAGCGGAGGCTACGAGCAGTACTTC.

This chain connects TRBV24-1 to TRBJ2-2; 10 bases agree with TRBD1. Germline assignment: CDR1 KGHDR and CDR2 SFDVKD. The CDR3 sequence is 14 residues long. J lost 3 bases, V lost 8 bases, and 2 bases had no gene match. CDR3: CATIGTGDTGELFF. The CDR3, as DNA: TGTGCCACCATTGGGACAGGGGACACCGGGGAGCTGTTTTTT.

There are many counts of this clonotype. The J gene is TRBJ2-3, the V gene TRBV9; 9 bases map to TRBD1. The germline V gene has CDR1 SGDLS and CDR2 YYNGEE. This CDR3 has 15 residues. V gave up 3 bases and J gave up 4 bases; unmatched junction bases: 6. CDR3 bases: TGTGCCAGCAGCGGTGGACAGGGGATGCCAGATACGCAGTATTTT. As protein: CASSGGQGMPDTQYF.

The chain carries TRBV15 and TRBJ1-6; 7 bases are shared with TRBD1. The length of the CDR3 is 19 residues. Germline-derived CDR1 and CDR2 are LNHNV and YYDKDF (reference sequence). The ends lost 3 bases at V and 8 bases at J; junction bases unmatched: 19. CDR3 bases: TGTGCCACCAGCAGCGACAGGGCGGCAGTCCCCCGGAAGGATTCACCCCTCCACTTT. Encoded protein: CATSSDRAAVPRKDSPLHF.

This chain uses TRBV6-5 with TRBJ1-1, with 8 bases that match TRBD1. This CDR3 comprises 12 residues. V lost 5 bases, J lost 8 bases, and 4 bases stayed unmatched. Germline lookup yields CDR1 MNHEY and CDR2 SVGAGI. CDR3 loop: CASSERTGEAFF. The CDR3 DNA is TGTGCCAGCAGTGAAAGGACAGGGGAAGCTTTCTTT.

The V call is TRBV24-1, the J call TRBJ2-5; 11 nucleotides agree with TRBD1. There are 15 residues in the CDR3. Trimming took 3 bases from V and 11 from J; bases not matched to a gene: 10. Germline V gene sequence: CDR1 KGHDR, CDR2 SFDVKD. This CDR3 is CATSDPRTGGNEQYF. As DNA, the CDR3 is TGTGCCACCAGTGATCCCCGGACAGGGGGCAATGAGCAGTACTTC.

J is TRBJ2-5 and V is TRBV9; D ambiguous. Looked up from germline, CDR1 is SGDLS and CDR2 is YYNGEE. Trimming took off 2 bases at V and 5 bases at J, with 13 bases between the two ends. This CDR3 is 14 amino acids long. The CDR3 spells CASSVDALWETQYF. Written as DNA, the CDR3 is TGTGCCAGCAGCGTGGACGCTTTGTGGGAGACCCAGTACTTC.

Points on this clonotype: The conserved phenylalanine or tryptophan normally closing the CDR3 is absent here, so this likely arose from a read error. This chain uses TRBV5-6 with TRBJ2-7, with 9 positions matching TRBD2. Trimming cost V 4 bases and J 2 bases; bases outside gene matches: 7. The CDR3 spans 15 residues. Germline CDR1 is SGHDT and CDR2 is YYEEEE. The CDR3 sequence: CASSVGSSGTYEQYL. CDR3 DNA: TGTGCCAGCAGCGTAGGCTCTAGCGGGACCTACGAGCAGTACCTC.

The sample holds many counts of this clonotype. The rearrangement joins TRBV7-2 to TRBJ1-1; 8 nucleotides match TRBD1. The germline V gene has CDR1 SGHTA and CDR2 FQGNSA. With V trimmed by 3 bases and J by 4 bases, 4 bases remained unmatched. The CDR3 loop spans 14 amino acids. The CDR3 here is CASSFAGGFTEAFF. In DNA form, the CDR3 reads TGTGCCAGCAGCTTCGCAGGGGGCTTCACTGAAGCTTTCTTT.

V gene TRBV6-6 combines with J gene TRBJ2-3; 9 nucleotides agree with TRBD2. Germline V gene lookup returns CDR1 MNHNY and CDR2 SVGAGI (reference sequence). With V trimmed by 7 bases and J by 11 bases, 16 bases remained unmatched. CDR3 length: 15 residues. This chain's CDR3 is CASTAAGGPAGEQYF. The DNA for the CDR3 is TGTGCCAGCACGGCGGCGGGAGGGCCCGCTGGTGAGCAGTATTTT.

The table lists this clonotype with many counts. The chain employs TRBV11-2 and TRBJ1-2; 7 bases align to TRBD1. Germline values: CDR1 SGHAT, CDR2 FQNNGV. V lost 1 base, J lost 4 bases, and 3 bases stayed unmatched. CDR3 size: 14 residues. CDR3 coding DNA: TGTGCCAGCAGCTTAGGACAGGGAACCTATGGCTACACCTTC. Translation gives CASSLGQGTYGYTF.

This clonotype was seen at least ten times. This chain joins TRBV7-9 and TRBJ1-1; D is unclear. This CDR3 spans 14 amino acids. V was clipped by 5 bases and J by 2 bases, with 12 bases between them. From germline, CDR1 is SEHNR and CDR2 FQNEAQ (reference sequence). The DNA of the CDR3 is TGTGCCAGCAGCAAATATCACACCAACACTGAAGCTTTCTTT. Residues: CASSKYHTNTEAFF.

The V and J genes are TRBV29-1 and TRBJ2-5; D might be TRBD1 (6 bases). This CDR3 is built from 12 residues. Germline CDR1 and CDR2: SQVTM and ANQGSEA. V lost 4 bases, J lost 13 bases, and 19 bases lay in between. This CDR3 reads CSVGTVQEALYF. For the CDR3, the DNA is TGCAGCGTTGGGACAGTACAAGAGGCCCTGTACTTC.

This clonotype was detected ten times or more. The chain is built from TRBV19 and TRBJ2-7, with TRBD1 identical over 8 bases. The germline CDR1 and CDR2 sequences are LNHDA and SQIVND (reference sequence). CDR3 size: 13 residues. J was trimmed by 3 bases and V by 5 bases; bases with no gene match: 3. The CDR3: CASSQGAYYEQYF. DNA for the CDR3: TGTGCCAGTAGTCAGGGGGCCTACTACGAGCAGTACTTC.

This clonotype appeared many times. The chain links TRBV5-6 to TRBJ2-7; D is undetermined. Deletions cut 0 bases from V and 3 bases from J, with 13 bases between. The CDR3 has 15 residues. Germline assignment: CDR1 SGHDT and CDR2 YYEEEE. CDR3 in DNA: TGTGCCAGCAGCTTGGGACCGAGGATAGACTACGAGCAGTACTTC. Protein sequence: CASSLGPRIDYEQYF.

In this sample, this clonotype turned up a few times. The chain uses TRBV30 and TRBJ2-7; 8 nucleotides align to TRBD2. V lost 2 bases to trimming and J lost 6 bases; unmatched junction nucleotides: 9. This CDR3 comprises 14 residues. Per germline, CDR1 GTSNPN and CDR2 SVGIG (reference sequence). CDR3 residues: CAWSTSGSTLEQYF. The CDR3 nucleotides are TGTGCCTGGAGTACGAGCGGGAGTACCCTCGAGCAGTACTTC.

CDR3 nucleotides: TGTGCCAGCAGTTTGACGACAGGGAGCTCCTACAATGAGCAGTTCTTC. Its protein product is CASSLTTGSSYNEQFF. The chain carries TRBV6-5 and TRBJ2-1; 7 nucleotides line up with TRBD1. CDR3 size: 16 residues. V dropped 4 bases and J dropped 0; count of bases not matched to a gene: 6. Per germline, CDR1 MNHEY and CDR2 SVGAGI.

The chain carries TRBV15 and TRBJ2-7, with 9 bases aligning to TRBD1. This CDR3 has 14 amino acids. Germline V CDR1 and CDR2: LNHNV, YYDKDF (reference sequence). V shed 4 bases and J 3 bases; nucleotides not matched to a gene: 4. CDR3 bases: TGTGCCACCAGCAACTCGGGACAGGGCTACGAGCAGTACTTC. Translation: CATSNSGQGYEQYF.

This sequence joins TRBV7-3 and TRBJ1-5, with D possibly matching TRBD1 (6 bases). CDR1 and CDR2 (germline): SGHTA, FQGTGA. This CDR3 region has 17 residues. V was trimmed by 4 bases and J by 7 bases, leaving 23 bases between them. The CDR3 here is CASSSPSASGARQPQHF. DNA of the CDR3: TGTGCCAGCAGCTCTCCCTCTGCGTCAGGGGCGAGACAGCCCCAGCATTTT. Looking up the rest from reference TRBV7-3 and TRBJ1-5 gives the full variable domain: GAGVSQTPSNKVTEKGKYVELRCDPISGHTALYWYRQSLGQGPEFLIYFQGTGAADDSGLPNDRFFAVRPEGSVSTLKIQRTERGDSAVYLCASSSPSASGARQPQHFGDGTRLSIL.

The V call is TRBV24-1, the J call TRBJ1-5; unclear D gene. The CDR3 contains 15 residues. Trimming shortened V by 4 bases and J by 1 base, and 10 bases separated the two germline ends. CDR1 KGHDR and CDR2 SFDVKD come from the germline V gene. In nucleotides, the CDR3 is TGTGCCACCAGTGACCCTGACGGGAGCAATCAGCCCCAGCATTTT. Translating it yields CATSDPDGSNQPQHF.

V is TRBV7-3 and J is TRBJ1-2, with D unresolved. Trimming removed 4 bases at V and 7 bases at J, with 10 bases between. The CDR3 is 12 residues long. The germline V gene has CDR1 SGHTA and CDR2 FQGTGA. The CDR3 sequence is CASSSPFVGYTF. In DNA, the CDR3 is TGTGCCAGCAGCTCCCCTTTCGTTGGCTACACCTTC.

The chain joins TRBV5-1 to TRBJ1-1; perhaps TRBD1 as D (6 bases). From germline, CDR1 is SGHRS and CDR2 YFSETQ. The V end lost 6 bases, the J end lost 1 base, and 7 bases lay between the germline ends. This CDR3 has 12 residues. DNA of the CDR3: TGCGCCAGCAAACAGGGGAACACTGAAGCTTTCTTT. This sequence encodes CASKQGNTEAFF.